A single sample is the source of the 3 T cell receptor beta chains below, sequenced in a study of metastatic and nonmetastatic thyroid tumors. Thyroid surgery took place with no prior treatment in any patient. MiXCR re-clonotyped the PCR reads for TCRdb. Of fewer than 35,000 clones in the sample, about 10% were seen once. The sequenced material came from blood. All receptors come from a female donor with papillary thyroid cancer or a benign thyroid nodule (not recorded which). Some clones in this sample may be carry-over from other donors' samples.

This clone was found many times. One base away lies a much larger clone, so this may be a sequencing read error. This chain links TRBV5-1 with TRBJ2-5; 12 bases match TRBD1. The CDR3 is 15 amino acids. Per germline, CDR1 SGHRS and CDR2 YFSETQ. Losses at the gene ends were 7 bases for V and 5 bases for J; bases not matched to a gene: 9. The CDR3 protein is CASGGRDRGQETQYF. The CDR3 region has the DNA TGCGCCAGCGGCGGCCGGGACAGGGGGCAGGAGACCCAGTACTTC.

At least ten counts were recorded for this clone. J is TRBJ1-1 and V is TRBV19; 7 bases align to TRBD1. This CDR3 spans 15 amino acids. V dropped 7 bases and J dropped 4; count of bases not matched to a gene: 12. Per the germline V gene, CDR1 is LNHDA and CDR2 is SQIVND (reference sequence). This CDR3 reads CASTRTGLLGTEAFF. In DNA, the CDR3 is TGTGCCAGTACCCGGACAGGACTGTTAGGCACTGAAGCTTTCTTT.

This clone showed up many times. The V call is TRBV20-1, the J call TRBJ1-2; a weak D match, TRBD1 (6 bases). The V gene's germline CDR1 is DFQATT and CDR2 SNEGSKA (reference sequence). V was clipped by 3 bases and J by 4 bases, with 21 bases between them. CDR3 length: 16 amino acids. Here the CDR3 DNA reads TGCAGTGCTAGGGGCCGAAAGAGGGGGGACGGCTATGGCTACACCTTC. Translating gives CSARGRKRGDGYGYTF.